This note documents a single TCR beta chain sequence. This record belongs to a study of T cell responses to AZD1222 COVID-19 vaccine. Produced via immunoSEQ multiplex PCR; TCRdb's table is partial and in-frame only. The sample consists of some 180,000 clones, 90% to 95% of them appearing once. Per germline, CDR1 MNHEY and CDR2 SVGEGT. CDR3 length: 17 amino acids. Unmatched junction bases numbered 10, after V lost 5 bases and J lost 2 bases. This chain connects TRBV6-2 or TRBV6-3 to TRBJ1-5, with 9 bases matching TRBD1. The material sequenced was peripheral blood, taken 28 days after the second dose of the MenACWY control vaccine. This clonotype was sampled from an adult who received the MenACWY meningococcal vaccine as a control. CDR3 DNA: TGTGCCAGCAGTGGGACAGGGCGAATAGCAGGCAATCAGCCCCAGCATTTT. It encodes CASSGTGRIAGNQPQHF.